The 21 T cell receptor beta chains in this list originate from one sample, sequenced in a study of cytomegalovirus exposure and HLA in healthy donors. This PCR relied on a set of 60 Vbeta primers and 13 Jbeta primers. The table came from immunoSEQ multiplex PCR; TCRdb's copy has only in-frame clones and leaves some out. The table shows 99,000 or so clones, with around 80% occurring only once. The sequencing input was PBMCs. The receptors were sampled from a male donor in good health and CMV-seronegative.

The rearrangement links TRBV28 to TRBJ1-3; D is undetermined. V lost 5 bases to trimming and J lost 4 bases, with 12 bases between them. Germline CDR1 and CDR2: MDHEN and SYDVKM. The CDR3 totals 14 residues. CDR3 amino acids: CASSPGGNGNTIYF. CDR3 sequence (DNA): TGTGCCAGCAGTCCAGGAGGGAACGGAAACACCATATATTTT.

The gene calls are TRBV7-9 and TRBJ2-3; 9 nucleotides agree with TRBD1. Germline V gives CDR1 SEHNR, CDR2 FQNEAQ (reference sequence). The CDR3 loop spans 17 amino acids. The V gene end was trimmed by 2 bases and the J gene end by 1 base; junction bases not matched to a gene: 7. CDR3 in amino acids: CASSLISGDRGTDTQYF. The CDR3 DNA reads TGTGCCAGCAGCTTAATCTCGGGGGACAGGGGCACAGATACGCAGTATTTT. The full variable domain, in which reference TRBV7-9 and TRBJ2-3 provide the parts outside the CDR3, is DTGVSQNPRHKITKRGQNVTFRCDPISEHNRLYWYRQTLGQGPEFLTYFQNEAQLEKSRLLSDRFSAERPKGSFSTLEIQRTEQGDSAMYLCASSLISGDRGTDTQYFGPGTRLTVL.

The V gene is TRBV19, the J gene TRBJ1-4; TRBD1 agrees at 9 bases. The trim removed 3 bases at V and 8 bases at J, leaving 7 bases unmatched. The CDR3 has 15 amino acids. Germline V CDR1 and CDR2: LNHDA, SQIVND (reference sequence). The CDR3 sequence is CASSIGTGLKEKLFF. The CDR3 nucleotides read TGTGCCAGTAGTATTGGGACAGGGTTGAAGGAAAAACTGTTTTTT.

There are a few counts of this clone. CDR3 sequence reads: CASSQELAGAGTDTQYF. The CDR3 DNA reads TGTGCCAGCAGCCAGGAGCTAGCGGGAGCTGGGACAGATACGCAGTATTTT. V usage is TRBV4-2 and J usage is TRBJ2-3, with 10 bases identical to TRBD2. Germline CDR1 and CDR2: LGHNA and YNFKEQ. V shed 3 bases, J shed 3 bases, and the junction held 9 bases outside the gene matches. This CDR3 is 17 amino acids long.

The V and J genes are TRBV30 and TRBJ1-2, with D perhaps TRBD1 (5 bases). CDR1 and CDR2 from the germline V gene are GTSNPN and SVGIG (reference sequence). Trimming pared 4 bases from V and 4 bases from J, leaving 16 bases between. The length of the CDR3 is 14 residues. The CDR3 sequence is CAWTDQGRAYGYTF. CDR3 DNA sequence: TGTGCCTGGACTGACCAGGGAAGGGCCTATGGCTACACCTTC.

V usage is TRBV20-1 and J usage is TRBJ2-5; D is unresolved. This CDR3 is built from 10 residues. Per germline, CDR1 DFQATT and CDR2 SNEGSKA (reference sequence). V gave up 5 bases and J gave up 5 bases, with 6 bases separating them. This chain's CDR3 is CSARLETQYF. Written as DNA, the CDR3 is TGCAGTGCTCGTCTGGAGACCCAGTACTTC.

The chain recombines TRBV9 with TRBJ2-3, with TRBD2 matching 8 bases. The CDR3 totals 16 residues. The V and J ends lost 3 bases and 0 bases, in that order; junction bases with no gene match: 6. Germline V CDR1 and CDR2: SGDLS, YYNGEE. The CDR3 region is CASSASGGLSTDTQYF. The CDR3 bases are TGTGCCAGCAGCGCCTCGGGGGGGCTTAGCACAGATACGCAGTATTTT.

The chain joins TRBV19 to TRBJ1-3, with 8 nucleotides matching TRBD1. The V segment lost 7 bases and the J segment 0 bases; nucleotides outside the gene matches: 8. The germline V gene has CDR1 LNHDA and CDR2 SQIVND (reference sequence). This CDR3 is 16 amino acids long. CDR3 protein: CASTTGQANSGNTIYF. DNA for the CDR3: TGTGCCAGTACCACGGGACAGGCGAACTCTGGAAACACCATATATTTT.

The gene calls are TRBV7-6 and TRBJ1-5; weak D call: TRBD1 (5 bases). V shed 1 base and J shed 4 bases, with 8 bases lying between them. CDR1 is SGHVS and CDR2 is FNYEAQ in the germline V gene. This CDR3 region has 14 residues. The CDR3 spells CASSLGQRNQPQHF. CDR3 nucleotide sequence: TGTGCCAGCAGCTTAGGACAGCGAAATCAGCCCCAGCATTTT.

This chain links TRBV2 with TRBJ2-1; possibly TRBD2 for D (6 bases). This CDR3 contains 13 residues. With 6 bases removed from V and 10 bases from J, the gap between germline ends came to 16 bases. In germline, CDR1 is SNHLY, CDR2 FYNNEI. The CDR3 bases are TGTGCCAGCAGGACTCTCAGGGCGGGGGAGCAGTTCTTC. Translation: CASRTLRAGEQFF. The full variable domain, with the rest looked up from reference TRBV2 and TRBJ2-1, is EPEVTQTPSHQVTQMGQEVILRCVPISNHLYFYWYRQILGQKVEFLVSFYNNEISEKSEIFDDQFSVERPDGSNFTLKIRSTKLEDSAMYFCASRTLRAGEQFFGPGTRLTVL.

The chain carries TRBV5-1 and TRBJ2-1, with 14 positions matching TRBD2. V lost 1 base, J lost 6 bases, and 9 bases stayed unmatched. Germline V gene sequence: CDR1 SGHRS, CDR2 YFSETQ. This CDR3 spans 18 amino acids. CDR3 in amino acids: CASSLLGTSGSRGNEQFF. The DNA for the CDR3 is TGCGCCAGCAGCTTGCTGGGGACTAGCGGGAGTCGAGGCAATGAGCAGTTCTTC.

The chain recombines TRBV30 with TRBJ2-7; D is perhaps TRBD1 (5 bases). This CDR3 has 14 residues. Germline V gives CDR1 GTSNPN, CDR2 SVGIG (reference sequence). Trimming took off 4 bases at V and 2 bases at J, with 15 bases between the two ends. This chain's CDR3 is CAWTDTAKTYEQYF. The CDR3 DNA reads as TGTGCCTGGACGGACACGGCAAAGACCTACGAGCAGTACTTC.

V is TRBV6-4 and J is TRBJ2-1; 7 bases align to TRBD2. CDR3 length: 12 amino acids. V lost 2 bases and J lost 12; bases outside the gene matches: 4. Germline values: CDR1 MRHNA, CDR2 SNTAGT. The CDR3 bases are TGTGCCAGCAGTGACGGCGGGAGTCTGCAGTTCTTC. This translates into CASSDGGSLQFF.

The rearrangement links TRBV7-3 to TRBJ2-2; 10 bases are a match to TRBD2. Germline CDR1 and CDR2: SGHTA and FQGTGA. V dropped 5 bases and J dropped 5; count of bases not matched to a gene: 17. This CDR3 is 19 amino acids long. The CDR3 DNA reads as TGTGCCAGCAGCCTCCGTCCTAGCGGGAGAAAGGTAGGAACCGGGGAGCTGTTTTTT. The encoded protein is CASSLRPSGRKVGTGELFF.

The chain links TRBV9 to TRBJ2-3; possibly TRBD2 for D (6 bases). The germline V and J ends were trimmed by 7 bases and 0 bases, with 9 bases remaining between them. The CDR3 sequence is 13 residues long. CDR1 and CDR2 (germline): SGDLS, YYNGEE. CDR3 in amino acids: CASGSGSTDTQYF. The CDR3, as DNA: TGTGCCAGCGGGAGCGGGAGCACAGATACGCAGTATTTT. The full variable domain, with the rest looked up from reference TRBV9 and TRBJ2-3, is DSGVTQTPKHLITATGQRVTLRCSPRSGDLSVYWYQQSLDQGLQFLIQYYNGEERAKGNILERFSAQQFPDLHSELNLSSLELGDSALYFCASGSGSTDTQYFGPGTRLTVL.

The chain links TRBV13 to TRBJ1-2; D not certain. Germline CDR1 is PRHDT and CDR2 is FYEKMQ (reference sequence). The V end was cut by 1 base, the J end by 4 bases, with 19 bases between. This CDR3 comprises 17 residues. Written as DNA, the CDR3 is TGTGCCAGCAGCTTAGCTTACGAGGAGTACCAACTCTATGGCTACACCTTC. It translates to CASSLAYEEYQLYGYTF.

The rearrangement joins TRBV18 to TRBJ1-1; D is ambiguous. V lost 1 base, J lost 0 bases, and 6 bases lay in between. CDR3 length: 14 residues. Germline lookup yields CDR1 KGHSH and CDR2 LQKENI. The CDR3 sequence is CASSPQSMNTEAFF. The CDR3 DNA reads TGTGCCAGCTCACCACAGAGCATGAACACTGAAGCTTTCTTT.

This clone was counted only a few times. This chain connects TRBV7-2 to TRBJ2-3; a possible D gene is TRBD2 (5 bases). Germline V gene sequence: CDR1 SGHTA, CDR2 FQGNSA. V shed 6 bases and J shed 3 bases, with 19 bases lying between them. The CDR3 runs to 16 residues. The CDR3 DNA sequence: TGTGCCAGCAGGGAGGTCGGGGATATTGGGACAGATACGCAGTATTTT. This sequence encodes CASREVGDIGTDTQYF. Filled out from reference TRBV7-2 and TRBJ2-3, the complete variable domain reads GAGVSQSPSNKVTEKGKDVELRCDPISGHTALYWYRQSLGQGLEFLIYFQGNSAPDKSGLPSDRFSAERTGGSVSTLTIQRTQQEDSAVYLCASREVGDIGTDTQYFGPGTRLTVL.

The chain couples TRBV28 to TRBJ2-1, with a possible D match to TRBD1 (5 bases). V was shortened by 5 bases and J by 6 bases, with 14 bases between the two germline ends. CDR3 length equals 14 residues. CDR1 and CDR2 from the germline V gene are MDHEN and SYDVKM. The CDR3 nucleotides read TGTGCCAGCAGTGCCACAGGTTTTAGCAATGAGCAGTTCTTC. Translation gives CASSATGFSNEQFF.

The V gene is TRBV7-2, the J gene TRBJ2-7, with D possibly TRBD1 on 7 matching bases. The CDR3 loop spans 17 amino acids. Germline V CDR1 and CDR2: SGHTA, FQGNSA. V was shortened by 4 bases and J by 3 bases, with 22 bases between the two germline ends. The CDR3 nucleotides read TGTGCCAGCAGCTCTCGAGCCAGGGGGGTTCGGATCTACGAGCAGTACTTC. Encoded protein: CASSSRARGVRIYEQYF. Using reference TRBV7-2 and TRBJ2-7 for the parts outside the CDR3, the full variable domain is GAGVSQSPSNKVTEKGKDVELRCDPISGHTALYWYRQSLGQGLEFLIYFQGNSAPDKSGLPSDRFSAERTGGSVSTLTIQRTQQEDSAVYLCASSSRARGVRIYEQYFGPGTRLTVT.

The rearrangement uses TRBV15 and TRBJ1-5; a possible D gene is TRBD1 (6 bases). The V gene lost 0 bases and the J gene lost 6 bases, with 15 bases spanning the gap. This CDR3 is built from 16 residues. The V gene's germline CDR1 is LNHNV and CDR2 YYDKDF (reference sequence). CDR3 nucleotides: TGTGCCACCAGCAGAGATCTGGACAGAAGGACTCAGCCCCAGCATTTT. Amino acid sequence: CATSRDLDRRTQPQHF.